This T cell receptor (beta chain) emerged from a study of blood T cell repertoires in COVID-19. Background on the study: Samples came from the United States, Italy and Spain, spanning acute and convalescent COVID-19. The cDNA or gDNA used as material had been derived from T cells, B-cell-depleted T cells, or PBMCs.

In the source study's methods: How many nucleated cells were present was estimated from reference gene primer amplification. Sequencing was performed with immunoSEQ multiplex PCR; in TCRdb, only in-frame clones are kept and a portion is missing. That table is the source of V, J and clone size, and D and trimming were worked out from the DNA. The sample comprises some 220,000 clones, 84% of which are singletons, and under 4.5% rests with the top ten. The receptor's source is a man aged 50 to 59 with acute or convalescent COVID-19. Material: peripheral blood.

As DNA, the CDR3 is TGCGCCAGCAGCTTGGGAGGACACTCGAAGGGGGAGACCCAGTACTTC. This translates into CASSLGGHSKGETQYF. The V gene is TRBV5-1, the J gene TRBJ2-5; weak D call: TRBD1 (5 bases). The germline CDR1 and CDR2 sequences are SGHRS and YFSETQ. V lost 0 bases and J 5 bases, leaving 17 bases between the germline ends. The CDR3 covers 16 residues.